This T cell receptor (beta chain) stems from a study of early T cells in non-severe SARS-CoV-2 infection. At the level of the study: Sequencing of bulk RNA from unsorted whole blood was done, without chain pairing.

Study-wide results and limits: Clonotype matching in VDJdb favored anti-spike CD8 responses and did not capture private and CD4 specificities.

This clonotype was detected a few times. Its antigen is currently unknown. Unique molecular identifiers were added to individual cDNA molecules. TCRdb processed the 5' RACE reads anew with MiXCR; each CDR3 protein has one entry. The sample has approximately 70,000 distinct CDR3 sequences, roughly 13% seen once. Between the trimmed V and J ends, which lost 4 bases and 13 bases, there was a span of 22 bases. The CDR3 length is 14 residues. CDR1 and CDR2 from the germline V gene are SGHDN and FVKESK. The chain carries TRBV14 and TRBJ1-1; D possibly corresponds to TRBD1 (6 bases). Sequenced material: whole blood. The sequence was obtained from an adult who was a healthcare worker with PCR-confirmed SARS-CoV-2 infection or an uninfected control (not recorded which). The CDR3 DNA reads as TGTGCCAGCAGCCCACGTATCGGGACATCCCAGATTTTCTTT. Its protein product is CASSPRIGTSQIFF.